This entry lists 2 T cell receptor beta chains sequenced from one sample in a study of T cells after somatic rescue of genetic block. TCRdb's table, derived via immunoSEQ multiplex PCR, lists solely in-frame clones and lacks some. The table shows 10,000 or so clones, with roughly 70% occurring only once. The sequencing input was peripheral blood mononuclear cells (PBMCs). Every receptor here comes from a boy between 10 and 17 years old.

This clone has a single count. This rearrangement joins TRBV10-3 to TRBJ2-7, with TRBD2 matching 14 bases. Trimming cost V 3 bases and J 6 bases; bases outside gene matches: 7. CDR3 size: 16 residues. Germline V gene sequence: CDR1 ENHRY, CDR2 SYGVKD. CDR3 sequence reads: CAISELPGLAGVEQYF. Here the CDR3 DNA reads TGTGCCATCAGTGAATTACCGGGACTAGCGGGAGTCGAGCAGTACTTC.

As DNA, the CDR3 is TGTGCCAGCAGCCCCCGGACAGGGGAATCACCCCTCCACTTT. Encoded protein: CASSPRTGESPLHF. The chain has TRBV5-4 and TRBJ1-6, with 9 bases identical to TRBD1. Germline V gives CDR1 SGHNT, CDR2 YYREEE (reference sequence). The ends lost 4 bases at V and 10 bases at J; junction bases unmatched: 6. This CDR3 comprises 14 residues.